This entry concerns a single T cell receptor (beta chain). Its antigen is currently unknown. The data belong to a study of T-cell memory formation after mild COVID-19. Turning to the study itself: TCR clusters largely stayed donor specific.

V lost 6 bases, J lost 3 bases, and 8 bases lay in between. Germline CDR1 is MDHEN and CDR2 is SYDVKM. The CDR3 spans 12 residues. TCRdb re-called the 5' RACE reads with MiXCR, one entry per CDR3 protein. This sample carries hundreds of thousands of distinct CDR3 sequences, roughly 13% of them seen once, and the ten largest clones take about 20%. Regarding the study as a whole: Second-wave clones peaking on day 37 lacked confirmed SARS-CoV-2 specificity.

Specimen: PBMCs or a T cell subset sorted from them (not recorded which). The rearrangement uses TRBV28 and TRBJ1-2; D remains ambiguous. The TCR originated in a man between 18 and 29 years old who had mild COVID-19 (a few samples of this study predate the infection). Cell type and time point are not known. This CDR3 is CASRRGDYGYTF. In DNA, the CDR3 is TGTGCCAGCAGGAGAGGAGACTATGGCTACACCTTC.